These 9 T cell receptor beta chains originate from one sample sequenced in a study of CD8+ T cells in alopecia areata. Pooled cutaneous lymph node cells were sorted using CD4, CD8alpha, NKG2D, NKG2ACE and other markers. Following RNA extraction, reverse transcription yielded cDNA that acted as the sequencing template. Sequenced by immunoSEQ multiplex PCR; TCRdb stores in-frame clones only, minus some. The sample offers 1,500 to 2,000 clones and no singletons, the top ten holding about 40%. The sample taken for sequencing was CD8+ T cells sorted from a lymph node. Receptors originate from a C3H/HeJ mouse with alopecia areata. The mouse line has the MHC haplotype H2-k.

This clone was seen ten or more times. Germline and genes here are mouse. The read ends 4 residues before the CDR3 terminus; that terminus is restored from the germline J gene. The chain uses TRBV31 and TRBJ1-1; 12 nucleotides line up with TRBD1. J was trimmed by 3 bases and V by 2 bases; bases with no gene match: 7. Germline CDR1 is GKSSPN and CDR2 is SITVG. The CDR3 is 16 residues long. The CDR3 DNA, read in part, is TGTGCCTGGAGTAGGGACAGGGGGCGCGGGGACACA. Residues: CAWSRDRGRGDT. The whole CDR3 region reads CAWSRDRGRGDTEVFF.

In this sample, this clone turned up a few times. Mouse gene names and germline throughout. The observed sequence ends 4 residues before the CDR3 terminus, with the missing tail filled in from the germline J gene. J is TRBJ1-1 and V is TRBV1; 9 bases line up with TRBD1. This CDR3 has 15 amino acids. Losses at the gene ends were 0 bases for V and 4 bases for J; bases not matched to a gene: 3. Germline CDR1 is NSQYPW and CDR2 is LRSPGD (reference sequence). The covered CDR3 bases are TGCACCTGCAGTGCAGAGGGACAGGGTGGCACA. Translated, it gives CTCSAEGQGGT. The CDR3, in full, reads CTCSAEGQGGTEVFF.

This clone was seen ten or more times. Genes and germline come from the mouse. CDR3 region: CASSHYSGGAHAEQFF. Incomplete CDR3 DNA: TGTGCCAGCAGCCATTATTCTGGGGGGGCGCATGCT. The chain uses TRBV5 and TRBJ2-1; TRBD2 agrees at 10 bases. The read terminates 4 residues ahead of where the CDR3 ends, so the germline J gene completes it. There are 16 residues in the CDR3. The J segment lost 5 bases and the V segment lost 3 bases, leaving 7 bases of the junction unmatched. Germline lookup yields CDR1 LGHNA and CDR2 YNLKQL (reference sequence).

Concerning this clone itself: Mouse germline and gene names are used. The observed sequence ends 4 residues before the CDR3 terminus, with the missing tail filled in from the germline J gene. The chain links TRBV13-3 to TRBJ2-7; 13 bases map to TRBD2. After removal of 2 bases from V and 3 bases from J, the junction contained 5 bases not matched to a gene. The CDR3 runs 16 residues. CDR1 is NNHDY, CDR2 SYVADS, per germline. CDR3 sequence reads: CASSEPGLGGFYEQYF. The DNA read from the CDR3 is TGTGCCAGCAGTGAACCGGGACTGGGGGGGTTCTAT.

As to this clone: Mouse gene names apply. The read gets to within 4 residues of the CDR3 end, and the germline J gene fills in the rest. The chain carries TRBV29 and TRBJ2-1; 8 nucleotides line up with TRBD2. Germline trimming cut 3 bases from V and 4 bases from J; bases unmatched to any gene: 2. The CDR3 spans 14 residues. Looked up from germline, CDR1 is MSHET and CDR2 is SYDVDS. The sequenced part of the CDR3 DNA is TGTGCTAGCAGTTTCCACTGGGGGTATGCT. It specifies CASSFHWGYA. The complete CDR3 sequence is CASSFHWGYAEQFF.

Worth noting for this clone: Each gene name is a mouse one. Partial CDR3 DNA: TGTGCCAGCGGTGATTGGGGGGGGCGCGAT. Protein: CASGDWGGRD. The CDR3 in its entirety is CASGDWGGRDEQYF. The chain has TRBV13-2 and TRBJ2-7, with 8 nucleotides matching TRBD2. The CDR3 end falls 4 residues outside the read, so it is completed with the germline J gene. From germline, CDR1 is NNHNN and CDR2 SYGAGS (reference sequence). CDR3 length: 14 residues.

In its sample, this clone was seen a few times. The germline and genes are mouse ones. Read coverage stops 4 residues before the CDR3 terminus; the germline J gene supplies the remainder. The chain uses TRBV4 and TRBJ2-3; 8 bases align to TRBD2. The ends lost 6 bases at V and 0 bases at J; junction bases unmatched: 5. Germline V CDR1 and CDR2: LGHDT, YNNKQL (reference sequence). The CDR3 has 15 residues. The sequenced part of the CDR3 DNA is TGTGCCAGCAGGGTGGGGGGGACTAGTGCAGAA. Translation: CASRVGGTSAE. The entire CDR3 is CASRVGGTSAETLYF.

By sample fraction, this clone is medium-sized (0.01 to 0.1%). The genes are named according to mouse. The read terminates 4 residues ahead of where the CDR3 ends, so the germline J gene completes it. V and J are TRBV3 and TRBJ1-2, with no clear D. Germline assignment: CDR1 SNHLY and CDR2 FYNGKV (reference sequence). There are 11 residues in the CDR3. Trimming stripped 4 bases from V and 3 bases from J, with 3 bases between. CDR3: CASSSYSDYTF. The CDR3 DNA, read in part, is TGTGCCAGCAGCTCCTACTCC.

Concerning this clone: Gene and germline names: mouse. The read ends 4 residues early relative to the CDR3; the germline J gene fills the gap. The rearrangement uses TRBV13-1 and TRBJ2-2; 11 bases align to TRBD2. The CDR3 covers 15 residues. The V and J ends lost 4 bases and 3 bases, in that order; junction bases with no gene match: 2. Germline loops: CDR1 NSHNY, CDR2 SYGAGN. This CDR3 reads CASSTGGADTGQLYF. The part of the CDR3 DNA that was read is TGTGCCAGCAGTACTGGGGGGGCGGACACCGGG.